Below are 32 T cell receptor beta chains sequenced from a single sample in a study of CD8+ T cells in alopecia areata. Stated treatment: oral pan-JAK inhibitor, 5-10 mg twice daily. Extracted RNA was reverse transcribed into cDNA, the sequencing template. The data were produced by immunoSEQ multiplex PCR, yet TCRdb's version contains in-frame clones alone and is incomplete. The data contain about 250,000 clones, about 62% of them singletons. The sequencing here drew on CD4+ T cells sorted from blood, taken around week 53, from a patient treated with tofacitinib. The receptors here all came from a human donor with alopecia areata.

This clone was counted ten times or more. V gene TRBV21-1 combines with J gene TRBJ2-5; the table gives TRBD2 as D, unverified against the DNA. TRBV21-1 is assigned pseudogene status. The CDR3 has 14 amino acids. Here the CDR3 DNA reads TGTGCCAGCAGCAATATCGGGGGGGCGGTGACCCAGTACTTC. Protein product: CASSNIGGAVTQYF.

The chain couples TRBV18 to TRBJ1-4; no definite D call. The V gene's germline CDR1 is KGHSH and CDR2 LQKENI. The CDR3 spans 13 residues. The V end was cut by 3 bases, the J end by 8 bases, with 10 bases between. CDR3 DNA sequence: TGTGCCAGCTCACCTCGACTTGGAGAAAAACTGTTTTTT. Translation: CASSPRLGEKLFF.

Points on this clone: Other nucleotide sequences from this sample produce the same CDR3. The V and J genes are TRBV30 and TRBJ1-1, with TRBD1 matching over 7 bases. The germline V gene has CDR1 GTSNPN and CDR2 SVGIG (reference sequence). J lost 2 bases, V lost 5 bases, and 5 bases had no gene match. CDR3 length equals 13 residues. The CDR3 region is CAWETGTNTEAFF. CDR3 nucleotides: TGTGCCTGGGAGACAGGGACTAACACTGAAGCTTTCTTT. Variable domain in full (rest from reference TRBV30 and TRBJ1-1): SQTIHQWPATLVQPVGSPLSLECTVEGTSNPNLYWYRQAAGRGLQLLFYSVGIGQISSEVPQNLSASRPQDRQFILSSKKLLLSDSGFYLCAWETGTNTEAFFGQGTRLTVV.

The J gene is TRBJ1-1, the V gene TRBV5-1, with D maybe TRBD1 (6 bases). Germline CDR1 reads SGHRS; CDR2 reads YFSETQ. The CDR3 runs to 14 residues. V lost 4 bases and J lost 0, with 10 bases in between. The CDR3 DNA is TGCGCCAGCAGCGTACAGGGCATGAACACTGAAGCTTTCTTT. Translating gives CASSVQGMNTEAFF.

This clone was seen a handful of times. The rearrangement joins TRBV29-1 to TRBJ2-3; 7 bases match TRBD2. The CDR3 is 14 amino acids. J gave up 2 bases and V 0 bases, and 2 bases lay outside the gene matches. The germline V gene has CDR1 SQVTM and CDR2 ANQGSEA. DNA for the CDR3: TGCAGCGTTGAAGATCGACTAGCCACAGATACGCAGTATTTT. Protein product: CSVEDRLATDTQYF.

The chain recombines TRBV19 with TRBJ2-1; D gene ambiguous. V gave up 1 base and J gave up 6 bases, with 10 bases separating them. Per the germline V gene, CDR1 is LNHDA and CDR2 is SQIVND (reference sequence). The CDR3 totals 14 residues. The chain's CDR3 is CASSIVASINEQFF. The DNA of the CDR3 is TGTGCCAGTAGTATAGTGGCTAGTATCAATGAGCAGTTCTTC.

This clone occurred a few times. Distinct nucleotide sequences in the sample also encode this CDR3. The V and J genes are TRBV9 and TRBJ2-5; 10 bases match TRBD2. With V trimmed by 0 bases and J by 1 base, 6 bases remained unmatched. Per the germline V gene, CDR1 is SGDLS and CDR2 is YYNGEE. This CDR3 is built from 17 residues. The CDR3 bases are TGTGCCAGCAGCGTAGGTGGTAGCGGGGGGTCCCAAGAGACCCAGTACTTC. Encoded protein: CASSVGGSGGSQETQYF.

This clone was found a few times. This CDR3 is also generated by other DNA sequences in the sample. This chain uses TRBV29-1 with TRBJ2-5; D perhaps matches TRBD2 (5 bases). The CDR3 runs to 12 residues. Deletions cut 4 bases from V and 5 bases from J, with 11 bases between. Germline CDR1 is SQVTM and CDR2 is ANQGSEA. CDR3 protein: CSVGAWEETQYF. CDR3 nucleotide sequence: TGCAGCGTTGGGGCTTGGGAGGAGACCCAGTACTTC.

The chain joins TRBV19 to TRBJ1-1; D is ambiguous. The germline V gene encodes CDR1 LNHDA and CDR2 SQIVND (reference sequence). CDR3 length equals 14 residues. The V and J ends lost 3 bases and 4 bases respectively, with 12 bases between them. CDR3 in amino acids: CASSIQVVGTEAFF. The CDR3 DNA reads TGTGCCAGTAGTATCCAGGTGGTAGGCACTGAAGCTTTCTTT.

This clone was picked up a small number of times. The V gene is TRBV7-2, the J gene TRBJ1-5, with 9 bases that match TRBD1. CDR1 and CDR2 (germline): SGHTA, FQGNSA. This CDR3 is built from 16 residues. The V segment lost 3 bases and the J segment 11 bases; nucleotides outside the gene matches: 14. Here the CDR3 DNA reads TGTGCCAGCAGCTTTCTACCGGGACAGGGACCCCTAGCCCAGCATTTT. Protein product: CASSFLPGQGPLAQHF.

This clone was counted between two and nine times. This chain uses TRBV12-5 with TRBJ1-1; 10 positions match TRBD1. Germline CDR1 LGHNT, CDR2 FRNRAP. V was pared by 7 bases and J by 4 bases, with 3 bases of the junction left unmatched. The CDR3 covers 13 residues. The CDR3 region has the DNA TGTGCTAGTGAGGGACAGGGGTTCACTGAAGCTTTCTTT. Translation gives CASEGQGFTEAFF.

This clone was found a few times. The V call is TRBV4-1, the J call TRBJ2-4; 7 bases line up with TRBD1. CDR1 MGHRA and CDR2 YSYEKL come from the germline V gene. This CDR3 spans 18 amino acids. Trimming cost V 3 bases and J 8 bases; bases outside gene matches: 19. The CDR3: CASSHDTTPGQQKDIQYF. Written as DNA, the CDR3 is TGCGCCAGCAGCCATGATACTACTCCGGGACAGCAAAAGGACATTCAGTACTTC.

This clone was counted a few times. The rearrangement joins TRBV6-5 to TRBJ1-5; maybe TRBD1 (6 bases). The CDR3 consists of 14 residues. In germline, CDR1 is MNHEY, CDR2 SVGAGI. The ends were cut back, 0 bases at V and 5 bases at J, with 8 bases in the middle. CDR3 sequence reads: CASSYSGGHQPQHF. The CDR3, as DNA: TGTGCCAGCAGTTACTCGGGGGGGCATCAGCCCCAGCATTTT.

The chain is built from TRBV19 and TRBJ1-5; possible D gene TRBD1, 6 bases. The V and J ends lost 5 bases and 7 bases respectively, with 21 bases between them. CDR3 length equals 16 residues. Germline V lookup: CDR1 LNHDA, CDR2 SQIVND (reference sequence). The CDR3 DNA reads as TGTGCCAGTAGTGCTGACCATCAGGGGAGGTGGCAGCCCCAGCATTTT. The encoded protein is CASSADHQGRWQPQHF.

V is TRBV21-1 and J is TRBJ2-6; the table gives TRBD2 as D, unverified against the DNA. TRBV21-1 is assigned pseudogene status. This CDR3 contains 17 residues. The CDR3 DNA is TGTGCCAGCAGGTTCGACCTCGAGCGTTCTGGGGCCAACGTCCTGACTTTC. It codes for CASRFDLERSGANVLTF.

The chain combines TRBV2 with TRBJ2-3; unclear D gene. V was trimmed by 1 base and J by 4 bases, leaving 3 bases between them. The CDR3 loop spans 12 amino acids. Per germline, CDR1 SNHLY and CDR2 FYNNEI. The CDR3 nucleotides read TGTGCCAGCAGTGAAGGCCCAGATACGCAGTATTTT. This codes for CASSEGPDTQYF. Combining the CDR3 with reference TRBV2 and TRBJ2-3 gives the whole variable domain EPEVTQTPSHQVTQMGQEVILRCVPISNHLYFYWYRQILGQKVEFLVSFYNNEISEKSEIFDDQFSVERPDGSNFTLKIRSTKLEDSAMYFCASSEGPDTQYFGPGTRLTVL.

The chain uses TRBV29-1 and TRBJ2-6; TRBD1 or TRBD2 may be the D gene (5 bases each). The CDR3 totals 16 residues. V dropped 5 bases and J dropped 0 bases, with 14 bases sitting between them. Germline values: CDR1 SQVTM, CDR2 ANQGSEA. This CDR3 is CSVRGGQVSGANVLTF. The DNA of the CDR3 is TGCAGCGTTCGGGGCGGACAAGTCTCTGGGGCCAACGTCCTGACTTTC.

The chain is built from TRBV2 and TRBJ2-5; 8 positions match TRBD2. CDR1 SNHLY and CDR2 FYNNEI come from the germline V gene. Trimming at V came to 6 bases and at J to 1 base, leaving 4 bases not matched to a gene. The CDR3 has 14 amino acids. The CDR3 coding sequence is TGTGCCAGCAGCCCCACTAGCGGCCAAGAGACCCAGTACTTC. It codes for CASSPTSGQETQYF.

The rearrangement joins TRBV5-6 to TRBJ2-1, with D perhaps matching TRBD2 (6 bases). Germline V gene sequence: CDR1 SGHDT, CDR2 YYEEEE. This CDR3 has 15 amino acids. Trimming shortened V by 4 bases and J by 1 base, and 12 bases separated the two germline ends. CDR3 sequence (DNA): TGTGCCAGCAGCCCTGGACTATCGTCCTACAATGAGCAGTTCTTC. Amino acid sequence: CASSPGLSSYNEQFF.

Comment on this clone: The sample has other DNA sequences that encode this CDR3 too. The gene calls are TRBV20-1 and TRBJ2-5; D not resolved. This CDR3 has 11 residues. CDR1 DFQATT and CDR2 SNEGSKA come from the germline V gene (reference sequence). V gave up 3 bases and J gave up 5 bases, with 7 bases separating them. The DNA for the CDR3 is TGCAGTGCTAGGCGTTCGGAGACCCAGTACTTC. Translating it yields CSARRSETQYF.

The count of this clone is one. The V gene is TRBV28, the J gene TRBJ1-2, with unresolved D. CDR3 length: 13 amino acids. The germline V and J ends were trimmed by 1 base and 4 bases, with 7 bases remaining between them. The germline gives CDR1 MDHEN, CDR2 SYDVKM. In nucleotides, the CDR3 is TGTGCCAGCAGTTTATTACAGCCCTATGGCTACACCTTC. Translating gives CASSLLQPYGYTF.

The table lists this clone with a few counts. This chain joins TRBV9 and TRBJ1-2; 7 bases map to TRBD1. This CDR3 has 14 residues. Germline assignment: CDR1 SGDLS and CDR2 YYNGEE. V dropped 2 bases and J dropped 2; count of bases not matched to a gene: 3. Written as DNA, the CDR3 is TGTGCCAGCAGCGTGGGGACAGTCAACTATGGCTACACCTTC. It encodes CASSVGTVNYGYTF.

The rearrangement joins TRBV27 to TRBJ1-5; D remains ambiguous. CDR1 and CDR2 from the germline V gene are MNHEY and SMNVEV (reference sequence). The V end was cut by 6 bases, the J end by 11 bases, with 23 bases between. The CDR3 has 15 amino acids. CDR3 DNA sequence: TGTGCCAGCAGCTCTACTTCTGGACCGAGGTGGTCCCAGCATTTT. Its protein is CASSSTSGPRWSQHF.

This clone was counted a few times. The chain uses TRBV6-5 and TRBJ1-1; 8 nucleotides match TRBD1. V gave up 5 bases and J gave up 4 bases; unmatched junction bases: 3. The CDR3 sequence is 13 residues long. CDR1 is MNHEY and CDR2 is SVGAGI in the germline V gene. The CDR3: CASSRQGSTEAFF. CDR3 nucleotide sequence: TGTGCCAGCAGTCGACAGGGGAGCACTGAAGCTTTCTTT.

This chain joins TRBV29-1 and TRBJ2-4; D is possibly TRBD2 (6 bases). V was shortened by 5 bases and J by 11 bases, with 22 bases between the two germline ends. This CDR3 is 14 amino acids long. In germline, CDR1 is SQVTM, CDR2 ANQGSEA. CDR3 sequence reads: CSVSSGHRGGFQYF. Here the CDR3 DNA reads TGCAGCGTTTCCTCTGGACACCGTGGGGGGTTTCAGTACTTC.

This clone showed up just a few times. This same CDR3 is encoded by further DNA sequences in the sample. V is TRBV7-2 and J is TRBJ2-7; TRBD1 matches at 7 bases. V trimming: 5 bases; J trimming: 7 bases; junction bases outside the gene matches: 5. The CDR3 is 12 amino acids. Germline lookup yields CDR1 SGHTA and CDR2 FQGNSA. The CDR3 is CASSPTGYEQYF. As DNA, the CDR3 is TGTGCCAGCAGCCCGACAGGGTATGAGCAGTACTTC.

J is TRBJ2-2 and V is TRBV9, with a possible D match to TRBD1 (6 bases). V was pared by 3 bases and J by 2 bases, with 11 bases between. The CDR3 runs 15 residues. Germline V gene data show CDR1 as SGDLS and CDR2 as YYNGEE. CDR3 amino acids: CASSGQVQNTGELFF. The CDR3 coding sequence is TGTGCCAGCAGCGGACAGGTCCAAAACACCGGGGAGCTGTTTTTT. Full variable domain (rest looked up from reference TRBV9 and TRBJ2-2): DSGVTQTPKHLITATGQRVTLRCSPRSGDLSVYWYQQSLDQGLQFLIQYYNGEERAKGNILERFSAQQFPDLHSELNLSSLELGDSALYFCASSGQVQNTGELFFGEGSRLTVL.

The rearrangement joins TRBV2 to TRBJ2-3; no firm D call. The CDR3 is made up of 12 amino acids. The V gene lost 2 bases and the J gene lost 4 bases, with 4 bases spanning the gap. CDR1 is SNHLY and CDR2 is FYNNEI in the germline V gene. The CDR3 coding sequence is TGTGCCAGCAGTGAAAGGTCAGATACGCAGTATTTT. Its protein is CASSERSDTQYF.

The chain carries TRBV30 and TRBJ1-1, with a possible D match to TRBD1 (5 bases). The CDR3 runs 13 residues. Trimming took 2 bases from V and 9 from J, leaving 16 bases between them. CDR1 is GTSNPN and CDR2 is SVGIG in the germline V gene (reference sequence). CDR3 loop: CAWSQRGGIKAFF. The CDR3 nucleotides read TGTGCCTGGAGTCAACGGGGGGGTATCAAAGCTTTCTTT.

This clone turned up a few times. This chain connects TRBV29-1 to TRBJ2-1; D is unclear. Germline V gene data show CDR1 as SQVTM and CDR2 as ANQGSEA. This CDR3 comprises 13 residues. Between the trimmed V and J ends, which lost 6 bases and 4 bases, there was a span of 13 bases. This CDR3 reads CSVGPATYNEQFF. The CDR3 nucleotides read TGCAGCGTGGGTCCCGCTACGTACAATGAGCAGTTCTTC.

This clone was found a few times. This rearrangement joins TRBV29-1 to TRBJ2-7; 7 positions agree with TRBD1. Per the germline V gene, CDR1 is SQVTM and CDR2 is ANQGSEA. The CDR3 runs 14 residues. The V segment lost 7 bases and the J segment 4 bases; nucleotides outside the gene matches: 13. CDR3 coding DNA: TGCAGCGACCGTGGGGCCAGGGGGTGGTACGAGCAGTACTTC. Translated: CSDRGARGWYEQYF.

The J gene is TRBJ1-2, the V gene TRBV9; 7 bases match TRBD1. Trimming cost V 2 bases and J 6 bases; bases outside gene matches: 16. The germline V gene encodes CDR1 SGDLS and CDR2 YYNGEE. The CDR3 spans 17 residues. CDR3 region: CASSVSAGGPFADGYTF. The CDR3 bases are TGTGCCAGCAGCGTTTCCGCAGGGGGGCCGTTTGCCGATGGCTACACCTTC.